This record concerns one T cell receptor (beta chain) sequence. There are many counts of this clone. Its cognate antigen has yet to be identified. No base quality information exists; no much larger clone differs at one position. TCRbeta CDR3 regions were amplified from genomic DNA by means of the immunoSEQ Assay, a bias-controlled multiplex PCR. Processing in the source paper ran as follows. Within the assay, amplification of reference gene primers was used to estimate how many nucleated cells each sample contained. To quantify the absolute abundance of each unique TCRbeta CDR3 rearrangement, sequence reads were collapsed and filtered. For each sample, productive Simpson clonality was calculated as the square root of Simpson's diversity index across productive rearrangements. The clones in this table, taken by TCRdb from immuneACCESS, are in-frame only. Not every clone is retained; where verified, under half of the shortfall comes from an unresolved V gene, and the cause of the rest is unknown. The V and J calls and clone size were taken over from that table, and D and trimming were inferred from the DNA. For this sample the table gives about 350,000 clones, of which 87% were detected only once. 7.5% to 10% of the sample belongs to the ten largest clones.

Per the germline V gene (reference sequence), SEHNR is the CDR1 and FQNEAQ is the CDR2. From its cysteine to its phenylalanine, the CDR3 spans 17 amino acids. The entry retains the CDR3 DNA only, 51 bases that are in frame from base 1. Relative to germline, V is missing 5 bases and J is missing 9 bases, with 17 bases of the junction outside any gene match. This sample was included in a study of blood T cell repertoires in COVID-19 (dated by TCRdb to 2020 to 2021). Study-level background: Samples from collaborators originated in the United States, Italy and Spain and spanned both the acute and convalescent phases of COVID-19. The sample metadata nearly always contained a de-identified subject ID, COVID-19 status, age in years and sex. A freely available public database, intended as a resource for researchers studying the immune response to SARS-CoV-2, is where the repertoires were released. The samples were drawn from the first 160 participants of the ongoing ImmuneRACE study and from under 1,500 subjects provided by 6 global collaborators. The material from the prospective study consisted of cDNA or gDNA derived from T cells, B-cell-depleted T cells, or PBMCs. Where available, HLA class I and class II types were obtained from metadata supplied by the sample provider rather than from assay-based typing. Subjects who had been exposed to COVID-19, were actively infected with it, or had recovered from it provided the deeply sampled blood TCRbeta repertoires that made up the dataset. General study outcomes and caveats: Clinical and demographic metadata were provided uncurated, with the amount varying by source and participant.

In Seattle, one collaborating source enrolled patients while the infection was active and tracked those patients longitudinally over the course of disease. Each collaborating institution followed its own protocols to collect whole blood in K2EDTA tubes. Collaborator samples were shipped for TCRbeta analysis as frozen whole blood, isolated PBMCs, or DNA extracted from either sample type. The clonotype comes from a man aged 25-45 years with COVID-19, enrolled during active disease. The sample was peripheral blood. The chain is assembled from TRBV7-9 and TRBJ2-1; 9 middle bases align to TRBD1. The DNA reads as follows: TGTGCCAGCAGCCCCGGTCTCGGGACAGGGATTCGCACTGAGCAGTTCTTC. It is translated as CASSPGLGTGIRTEQFF.